The 21 T cell receptor beta chains reported below all come from one sample, sequenced in a study of post-analysis software for immune sequencing data. Notes on the study in general: Controls had lower frequencies than patients of about 5 TRBV segments, which included TRBV5-6, TRBV5-1 and TRBV20-1.

No antigens are known for them. Every TCR beta cDNA library bore unique molecular identifiers. MiXCR, applied by TCRdb to the PCR reads, yields one record per CDR3 protein. Seen here are around 200,000 distinct CDR3 sequences, 29% observed once, and the top ten hold approximately 3.6%. Sequencing was performed on blood. The receptors here all came from a girl between 2 and 17 years old with multiple sclerosis.

This clonotype appeared many times. The V call is TRBV20-1, the J call TRBJ2-7, with 7 bases identical to TRBD1. The V gene's germline CDR1 is DFQATT and CDR2 SNEGSKA (reference sequence). The CDR3 is made up of 13 amino acids. V dropped 6 bases and J dropped 2; count of bases not matched to a gene: 7. The CDR3 reads CSAAGQETYEQYF. CDR3 bases: TGCAGTGCGGCTGGACAGGAGACCTACGAGCAGTACTTC.

This clonotype was recorded at least ten times. CDR3 residues: CASKRGVSDNEQFF. The CDR3 nucleotides are TGCGCCAGCAAAAGGGGAGTTTCGGACAATGAGCAGTTCTTC. This sequence joins TRBV10-1 and TRBJ2-1, with D perhaps assigned TRBD1 or TRBD2 (5 bases each). The V and J ends lost 7 bases and 5 bases respectively, with 15 bases between them. The length of the CDR3 is 14 residues. Germline-derived CDR1 and CDR2 are WNHNN and SYGVQD (reference sequence).

V gene TRBV15 combines with J gene TRBJ2-1, with 8 nucleotides matching TRBD1. This CDR3 is built from 17 residues. Trimming removed 0 bases from V and 2 bases from J; junction bases left unmatched: 6. The germline CDR1 and CDR2 sequences are LNHNV and YYDKDF (reference sequence). The CDR3 sequence: CATSRDGQGVAYNEQFF. DNA for the CDR3: TGTGCCACCAGCAGAGATGGACAGGGAGTCGCCTACAATGAGCAGTTCTTC.

V is TRBV20-1 and J is TRBJ1-2; maybe TRBD1 (6 bases). This CDR3 has 14 residues. V gave up 0 bases and J gave up 4 bases, with 12 bases separating them. Germline V lookup: CDR1 DFQATT, CDR2 SNEGSKA (reference sequence). The chain's CDR3 is CSARDSGTFYGYTF. Written as DNA, the CDR3 is TGCAGTGCTAGAGACTCCGGGACATTCTATGGCTACACCTTC.

This clonotype was counted at least ten times. The chain carries TRBV29-1 and TRBJ2-5, with 9 bases matching TRBD1. The J call may be faulty, since TRBJ2-7 better matches the DNA end. Looked up from germline, CDR1 is SQVTM and CDR2 is ANQGSEA. This CDR3 contains 13 residues. Here the CDR3 reads CSVARQGGHEQYF. The CDR3 nucleotides are TGCAGCGTTGCCCGACAGGGGGGCCACGAGCAGTACTTC.

To note about this clonotype: A much larger clone differs by one base, so this may be a read error. The chain employs TRBV6-2 or TRBV6-3 and TRBJ2-5; D might be TRBD1 or TRBD2, each matching 5 bases. Per the germline V gene, CDR1 is MNHEY and CDR2 is SVGEGT. Trimming pared 6 bases from V and 11 bases from J, leaving 19 bases between. The CDR3 consists of 13 residues. The CDR3 sequence: CASSSGISREQYF. The CDR3 DNA reads TGTGCCAGCAGCTCCGGGATCTCCAGGGAGCAGTACTTC.

This clonotype was recorded at least ten times. The V and J genes are TRBV10-3 and TRBJ2-3, with D perhaps TRBD1 (6 bases). The CDR3 totals 15 residues. Germline V gives CDR1 ENHRY, CDR2 SYGVKD. V was clipped by 7 bases and J by 1 base, with 15 bases between them. For the CDR3, the DNA is TGTGCCATCAAAAATATAGAGGGGGGCACAGATACGCAGTATTTT. It translates to CAIKNIEGGTDTQYF.

This clonotype has ten or more counts. The DNA for the CDR3 is TGTGCCAGCAGCCCGACAGTAGAGACCCAGTACTTC. This encodes CASSPTVETQYF. This chain uses TRBV28 with TRBJ2-5; possibly TRBD1 for D (5 bases). Germline V CDR1 and CDR2: MDHEN, SYDVKM. Trimming stripped 6 bases from V and 4 bases from J, with 9 bases between. The CDR3 extends over 12 amino acids.

The chain carries TRBV11-2 and TRBJ2-3; a weak D match, TRBD1 (6 bases). This CDR3 spans 16 amino acids. V lost 7 bases to trimming and J lost 5 bases, with 22 bases between them. CDR1 is SGHAT, CDR2 FQNNGV, per germline. CDR3 sequence reads: CASTMTWGQGVDTQYF. CDR3 nucleotide sequence: TGTGCCAGCACCATGACCTGGGGGCAGGGAGTAGATACGCAGTATTTT.

This clonotype was seen repeatedly, ten times or more. CDR3 in DNA: TGCAGCGTTGCCGGGAACTATGGCTACACCTTC. It codes for CSVAGNYGYTF. The chain has TRBV29-1 and TRBJ1-2, with D unclear. Germline V gene data show CDR1 as SQVTM and CDR2 as ANQGSEA. Trimming left V 4 bases short and J 2 bases short, with 5 bases between. The CDR3 is 11 residues long.

In this sample, this clonotype turned up many times. This chain joins TRBV12-3 or TRBV12-4 and TRBJ2-7; 7 nucleotides line up with TRBD1. V trimming: 5 bases; J trimming: 2 bases; junction bases outside the gene matches: 9. This CDR3 is 15 amino acids long. The CDR3 sequence: CASSPTLGQTYEQYF. In DNA form, the CDR3 reads TGTGCCAGCAGTCCAACGTTGGGACAGACCTACGAGCAGTACTTC.

A note on this clonotype: This may stem from a read error, because a much larger clone lies one nucleotide away. V gene TRBV28 combines with J gene TRBJ2-7; 9 nucleotides line up with TRBD2. Trimming at V came to 6 bases and at J to 7 bases, leaving 10 bases not matched to a gene. CDR3 length: 14 residues. Germline lookup yields CDR1 MDHEN and CDR2 SYDVKM. CDR3 residues: CASRTGTSTREQYF. For the CDR3, the DNA is TGTGCCAGCAGAACCGGGACTAGCACACGTGAGCAGTACTTC.

This chain links TRBV7-2 with TRBJ1-1, with a tentative D call TRBD1 (5 bases). There are 14 residues in the CDR3. Looked up from germline, CDR1 is SGHTA and CDR2 is FQGNSA. V was trimmed by 8 bases and J by 0 bases, leaving 13 bases between them. The CDR3 loop is CASPRGTMNTEAFF. The CDR3 bases are TGTGCCAGCCCCCGGGGGACCATGAACACTGAAGCTTTCTTT.

This clonotype was seen more than once but under ten times. This chain joins TRBV14 and TRBJ2-2, with D possibly TRBD1 on 5 matching bases. Germline lookup yields CDR1 SGHDN and CDR2 FVKESK. CDR3 size: 15 residues. The ends were cut back, 5 bases at V and 8 bases at J, with 18 bases in the middle. The CDR3 reads CASSMHRPPSGELFF. The CDR3 DNA sequence: TGTGCCAGCAGCATGCACAGGCCGCCCAGTGGGGAGCTGTTTTTT.

This clonotype was seen a few times. V gene TRBV5-6 combines with J gene TRBJ2-1; TRBD1 agrees at 8 bases. The germline V gene has CDR1 SGHDT and CDR2 YYEEEE. J gave up 9 bases and V 3 bases, and 14 bases lay outside the gene matches. The CDR3 covers 16 residues. DNA for the CDR3: TGTGCCAGCAGCTCGGTCTGGGGCAGGGGGCTCGTTGAGCAGTTCTTC. As protein: CASSSVWGRGLVEQFF.

Many counts were recorded for this clonotype. The chain couples TRBV20-1 to TRBJ2-1; 8 bases fit TRBD2. Trimming cost V 3 bases and J 4 bases; bases outside gene matches: 5. The CDR3 runs 14 residues. CDR1 DFQATT and CDR2 SNEGSKA come from the germline V gene (reference sequence). CDR3 protein: CSARRLAGYNEQFF. Written as DNA, the CDR3 is TGCAGTGCTAGGAGGTTAGCGGGATACAATGAGCAGTTCTTC.

In this sample, this clonotype turned up a few times. Possible read error: a much larger clone is one base away. The chain uses TRBV29-1 and TRBJ2-5, with TRBD2 as a possible D gene (5 bases). CDR3 size: 13 residues. The germline V and J ends were trimmed by 1 base and 11 bases, with 17 bases remaining between them. Germline assignment: CDR1 SQVTM and CDR2 ANQGSEA. The CDR3 DNA reads as TGCAGCGTTGAAGTAGGCGGGTTATCGGGGCAGTACTTC. Encoded protein: CSVEVGGLSGQYF.

This clonotype has a count of ten or more. The chain joins TRBV20-1 to TRBJ2-3; D might be TRBD1 or TRBD2, each matching 6 bases. CDR1 and CDR2 (germline): DFQATT, SNEGSKA (reference sequence). This CDR3 has 15 residues. Trimming removed 0 bases from V and 6 bases from J, with 16 bases in between. This CDR3 reads CSARDRGGPLDTQYF. The DNA of the CDR3 is TGCAGTGCTAGAGATCGAGGGGGGCCTTTGGATACGCAGTATTTT.

This clonotype was counted at least ten times. Relative to the germline gene, one junction end is altered; a read error may explain this. The J gene is TRBJ2-5, the V gene TRBV7-9, with 7 bases fitting TRBD1. Germline V gives CDR1 SEHNR, CDR2 FQNEAQ (reference sequence). The CDR3 spans 16 residues. CDR3 loop: CASNEPGQTPQGTQYF. CDR3 bases: TGTGCCAGCAACGAACCGGGACAGACGCCCCAAGGGACCCAGTACTTC.

This clonotype was observed a handful of times. The chain couples TRBV29-1 to TRBJ2-2; D remains ambiguous. The V and J ends lost 4 bases and 2 bases respectively, with 11 bases between them. This CDR3 has 14 amino acids. Germline CDR1 is SQVTM and CDR2 is ANQGSEA. CDR3 in DNA: TGCAGCGTTGTCAGGACGGAAAACACCGGGGAGCTGTTTTTT. It codes for CSVVRTENTGELFF.

The V call is TRBV19, the J call TRBJ2-5, with 7 bases aligning to TRBD1. CDR3 length: 13 residues. CDR1 is LNHDA and CDR2 is SQIVND in the germline V gene (reference sequence). Trimming cost V 1 base and J 12 bases; bases outside gene matches: 8. For the CDR3, the DNA is TGTGCCAGTAGTATAGGTCAAGGGGACAGTAAGTACTTC. It is translated as CASSIGQGDSKYF.